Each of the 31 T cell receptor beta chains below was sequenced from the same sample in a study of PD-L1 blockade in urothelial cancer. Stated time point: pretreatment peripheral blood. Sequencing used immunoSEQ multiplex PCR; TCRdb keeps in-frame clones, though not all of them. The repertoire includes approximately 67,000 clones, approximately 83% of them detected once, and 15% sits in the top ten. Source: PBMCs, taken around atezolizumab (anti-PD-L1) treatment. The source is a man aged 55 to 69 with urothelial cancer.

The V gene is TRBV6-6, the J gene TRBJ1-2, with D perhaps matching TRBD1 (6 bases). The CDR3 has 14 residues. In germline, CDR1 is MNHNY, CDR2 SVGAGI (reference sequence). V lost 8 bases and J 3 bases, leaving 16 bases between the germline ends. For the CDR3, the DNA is TGTGCCAGCGGGAAGGGGGGGGTAGACTATGGCTACACCTTC. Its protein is CASGKGGVDYGYTF.

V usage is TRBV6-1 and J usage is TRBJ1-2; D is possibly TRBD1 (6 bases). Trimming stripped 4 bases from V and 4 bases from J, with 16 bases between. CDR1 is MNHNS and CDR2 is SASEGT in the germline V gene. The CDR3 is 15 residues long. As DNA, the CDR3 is TGTGCCAGCAGTGCACAGGGAAACTGGGGCTATGGCTACACCTTC. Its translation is CASSAQGNWGYGYTF.

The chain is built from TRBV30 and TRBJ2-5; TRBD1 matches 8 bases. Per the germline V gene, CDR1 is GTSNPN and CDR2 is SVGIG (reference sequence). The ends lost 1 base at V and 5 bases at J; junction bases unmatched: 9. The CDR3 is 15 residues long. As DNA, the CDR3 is TGTGCCTGGAGTGCACTGACAGGGGCGGGTGAGACCCAGTACTTC. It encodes CAWSALTGAGETQYF.

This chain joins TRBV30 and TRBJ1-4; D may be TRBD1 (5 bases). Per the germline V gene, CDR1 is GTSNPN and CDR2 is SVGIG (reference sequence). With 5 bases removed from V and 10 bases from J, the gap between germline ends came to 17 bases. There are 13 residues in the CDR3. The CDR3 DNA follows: TGTGCCTGGGGACCGGGGGGATTTGGAAAACTGTTTTTT. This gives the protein CAWGPGGFGKLFF.

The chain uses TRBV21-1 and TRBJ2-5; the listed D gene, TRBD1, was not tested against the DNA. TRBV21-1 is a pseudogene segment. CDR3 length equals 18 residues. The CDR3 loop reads CASSPHVDRVCRQETQYF. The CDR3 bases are TGTGCCAGCAGCCCCCACGTGGACAGGGTGTGTCGCCAAGAGACCCAGTACTTC.

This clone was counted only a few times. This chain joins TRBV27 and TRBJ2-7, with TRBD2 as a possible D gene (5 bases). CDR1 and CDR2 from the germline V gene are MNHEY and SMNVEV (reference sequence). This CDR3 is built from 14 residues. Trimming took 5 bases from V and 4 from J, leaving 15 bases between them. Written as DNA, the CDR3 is TGTGCCAGCAGTCCTAGACGGACTCATTACGAGCAGTACTTC. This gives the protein CASSPRRTHYEQYF.

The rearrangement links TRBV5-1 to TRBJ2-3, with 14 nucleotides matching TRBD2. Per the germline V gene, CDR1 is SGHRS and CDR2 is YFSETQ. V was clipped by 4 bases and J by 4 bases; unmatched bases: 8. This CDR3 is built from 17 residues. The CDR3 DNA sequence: TGCGCCAGCAGCGTCCGACTAGCGGGGGGGCCTTCAGATACGCAGTATTTT. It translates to CASSVRLAGGPSDTQYF. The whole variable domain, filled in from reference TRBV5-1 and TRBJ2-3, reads KAGVTQTPRYLIKTRGQQVTLSCSPISGHRSVSWYQQTPGQGLQFLFEYFSETQRNKGNFPGRFSGRQFSNSRSEMNVSTLELGDSALYLCASSVRLAGGPSDTQYFGPGTRLTVL.

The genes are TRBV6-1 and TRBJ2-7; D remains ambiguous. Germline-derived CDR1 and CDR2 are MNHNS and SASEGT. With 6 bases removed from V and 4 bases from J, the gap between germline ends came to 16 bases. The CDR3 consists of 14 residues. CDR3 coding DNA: TGTGCCAGCAGCTCACCCCCCGAACTATACGAGCAGTACTTC. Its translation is CASSSPPELYEQYF.

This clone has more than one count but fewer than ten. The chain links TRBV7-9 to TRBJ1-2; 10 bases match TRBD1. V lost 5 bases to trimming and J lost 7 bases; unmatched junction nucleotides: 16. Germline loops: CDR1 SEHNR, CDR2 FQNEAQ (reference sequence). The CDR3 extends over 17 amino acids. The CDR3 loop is CASSRTGTGARTSGYTF. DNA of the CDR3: TGTGCCAGCAGCCGTACCGGGACAGGGGCTCGGACTAGTGGCTACACCTTC.

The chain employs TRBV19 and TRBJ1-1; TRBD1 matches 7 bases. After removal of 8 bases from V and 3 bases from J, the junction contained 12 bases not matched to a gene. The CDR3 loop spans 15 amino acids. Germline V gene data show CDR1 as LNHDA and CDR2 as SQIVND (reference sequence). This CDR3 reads CASSEGAQIHTEAFF. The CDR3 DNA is TGTGCCAGTTCGGAGGGGGCACAAATCCACACTGAAGCTTTCTTT.

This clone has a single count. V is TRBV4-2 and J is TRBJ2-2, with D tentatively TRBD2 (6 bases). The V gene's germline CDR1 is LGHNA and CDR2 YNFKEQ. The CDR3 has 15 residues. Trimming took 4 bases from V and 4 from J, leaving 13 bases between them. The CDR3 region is CASSRDLGGTGELFF. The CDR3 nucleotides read TGTGCCAGCAGCCGAGACCTGGGGGGCACCGGGGAGCTGTTTTTT.

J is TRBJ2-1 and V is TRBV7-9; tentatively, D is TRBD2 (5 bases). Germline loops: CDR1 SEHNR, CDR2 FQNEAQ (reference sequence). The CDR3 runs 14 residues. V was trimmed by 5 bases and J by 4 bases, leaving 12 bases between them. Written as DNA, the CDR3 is TGTGCCAGCAGCCCACGGGGATTATACAATGAGCAGTTCTTC. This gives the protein CASSPRGLYNEQFF.

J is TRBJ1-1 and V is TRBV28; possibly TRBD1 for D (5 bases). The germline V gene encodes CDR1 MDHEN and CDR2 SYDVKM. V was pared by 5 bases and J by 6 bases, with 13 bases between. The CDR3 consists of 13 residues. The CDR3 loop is CASSRRVPPEAFF. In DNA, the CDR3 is TGTGCCAGCAGTCGCAGGGTCCCTCCTGAAGCTTTCTTT.

The CDR3 region is CASSPEGGVWNEQFF. CDR3 in DNA: TGCGCCAGCAGCCCGGAAGGCGGGGTCTGGAATGAGCAGTTCTTC. The chain recombines TRBV5-1 with TRBJ2-1, with D possibly matching TRBD2 (6 bases). Looked up from germline, CDR1 is SGHRS and CDR2 is YFSETQ. The CDR3 sequence is 15 residues long. The V gene lost 4 bases and the J gene lost 7 bases, with 18 bases spanning the gap.

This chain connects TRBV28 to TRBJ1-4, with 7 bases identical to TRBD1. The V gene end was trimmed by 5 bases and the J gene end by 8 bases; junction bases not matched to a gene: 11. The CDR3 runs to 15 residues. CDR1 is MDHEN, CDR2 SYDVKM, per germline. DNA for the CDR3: TGTGCCAGCAGTGGGGGACAGTATTATTACGAAAAACTGTTTTTT. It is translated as CASSGGQYYYEKLFF.

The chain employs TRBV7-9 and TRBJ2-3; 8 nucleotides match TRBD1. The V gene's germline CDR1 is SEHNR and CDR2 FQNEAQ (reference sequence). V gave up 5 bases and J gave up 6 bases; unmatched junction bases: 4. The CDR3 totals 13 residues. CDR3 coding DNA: TGTGCCAGCAGCAAGACAGGGGTGGATACGCAGTATTTT. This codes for CASSKTGVDTQYF. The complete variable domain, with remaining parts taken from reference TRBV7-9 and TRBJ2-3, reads DTGVSQNPRHKITKRGQNVTFRCDPISEHNRLYWYRQTLGQGPEFLTYFQNEAQLEKSRLLSDRFSAERPKGSFSTLEIQRTEQGDSAMYLCASSKTGVDTQYFGPGTRLTVL.

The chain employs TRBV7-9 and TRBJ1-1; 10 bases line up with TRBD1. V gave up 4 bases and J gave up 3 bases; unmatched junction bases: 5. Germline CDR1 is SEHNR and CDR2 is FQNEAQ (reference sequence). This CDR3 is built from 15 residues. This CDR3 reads CASSSGTGVDTEAFF. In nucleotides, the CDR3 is TGTGCCAGCAGCTCCGGGACAGGGGTAGACACTGAAGCTTTCTTT.

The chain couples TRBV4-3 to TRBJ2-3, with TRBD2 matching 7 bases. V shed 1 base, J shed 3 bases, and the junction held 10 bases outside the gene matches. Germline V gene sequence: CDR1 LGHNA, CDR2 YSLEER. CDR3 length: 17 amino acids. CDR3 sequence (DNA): TGCGCCAGCAGCCAAGGCATTGGGGGGGAGGTGACAGATACGCAGTATTTT. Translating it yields CASSQGIGGEVTDTQYF.

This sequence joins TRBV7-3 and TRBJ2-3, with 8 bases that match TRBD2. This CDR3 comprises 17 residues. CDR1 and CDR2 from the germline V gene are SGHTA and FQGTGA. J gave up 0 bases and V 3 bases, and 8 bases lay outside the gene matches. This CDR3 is CASSLGLAGTSTDTQYF. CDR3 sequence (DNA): TGTGCCAGCAGCTTGGGGCTAGCGGGTACTAGCACAGATACGCAGTATTTT.

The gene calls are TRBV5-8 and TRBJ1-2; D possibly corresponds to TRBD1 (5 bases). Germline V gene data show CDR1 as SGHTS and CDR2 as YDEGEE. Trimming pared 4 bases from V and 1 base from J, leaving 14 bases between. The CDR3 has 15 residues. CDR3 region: CASSVGLARNYGYTF. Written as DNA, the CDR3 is TGTGCCAGCAGCGTGGGACTGGCACGTAACTATGGCTACACCTTC.

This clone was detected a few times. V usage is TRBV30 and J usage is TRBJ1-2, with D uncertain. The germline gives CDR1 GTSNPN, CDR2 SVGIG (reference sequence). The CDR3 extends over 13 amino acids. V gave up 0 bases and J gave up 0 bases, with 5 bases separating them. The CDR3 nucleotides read TGTGCCTGGAGTGTACAGTCTAACTATGGCTACACCTTC. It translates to CAWSVQSNYGYTF. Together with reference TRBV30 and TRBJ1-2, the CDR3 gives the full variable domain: SQTIHQWPATLVQPVGSPLSLECTVEGTSNPNLYWYRQAAGRGLQLLFYSVGIGQISSEVPQNLSASRPQDRQFILSSKKLLLSDSGFYLCAWSVQSNYGYTFGSGTRLTVV.

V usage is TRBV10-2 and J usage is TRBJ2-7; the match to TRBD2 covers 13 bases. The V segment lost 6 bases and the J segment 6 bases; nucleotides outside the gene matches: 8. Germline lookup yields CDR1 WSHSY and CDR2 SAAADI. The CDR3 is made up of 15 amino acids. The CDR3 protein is CASREGTSGALEQYF. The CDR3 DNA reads TGCGCCAGCAGAGAAGGGACTAGCGGGGCTCTCGAGCAGTACTTC.

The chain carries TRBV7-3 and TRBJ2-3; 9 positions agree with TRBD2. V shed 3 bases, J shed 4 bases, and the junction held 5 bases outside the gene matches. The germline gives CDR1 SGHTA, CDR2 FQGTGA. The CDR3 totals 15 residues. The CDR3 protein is CASSLTGLASDTQYF. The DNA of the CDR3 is TGTGCCAGCAGCTTGACGGGACTAGCATCAGATACGCAGTATTTT.

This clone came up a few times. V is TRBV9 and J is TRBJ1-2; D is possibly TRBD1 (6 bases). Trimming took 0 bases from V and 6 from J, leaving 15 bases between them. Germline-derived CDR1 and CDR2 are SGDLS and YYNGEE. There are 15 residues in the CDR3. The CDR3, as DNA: TGTGCCAGCAGCGTAGGGTTACGGCAGGGGAATGGCTACACCTTC. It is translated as CASSVGLRQGNGYTF.

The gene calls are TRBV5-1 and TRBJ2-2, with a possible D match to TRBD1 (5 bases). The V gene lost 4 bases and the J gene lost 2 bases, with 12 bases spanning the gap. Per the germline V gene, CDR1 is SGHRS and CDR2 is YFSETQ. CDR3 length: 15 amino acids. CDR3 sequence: CASSPTDINTGELFF. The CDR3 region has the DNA TGCGCCAGCAGCCCTACGGACATAAACACCGGGGAGCTGTTTTTT.

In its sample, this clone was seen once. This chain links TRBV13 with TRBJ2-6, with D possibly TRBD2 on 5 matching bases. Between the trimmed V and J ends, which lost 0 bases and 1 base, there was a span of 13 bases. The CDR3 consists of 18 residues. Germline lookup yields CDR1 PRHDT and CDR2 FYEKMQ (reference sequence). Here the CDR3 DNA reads TGTGCCAGCAGCTTAGGCCTAATGGGCGGGTCTGGGGCCAACGTCCTGACTTTC. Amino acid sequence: CASSLGLMGGSGANVLTF.

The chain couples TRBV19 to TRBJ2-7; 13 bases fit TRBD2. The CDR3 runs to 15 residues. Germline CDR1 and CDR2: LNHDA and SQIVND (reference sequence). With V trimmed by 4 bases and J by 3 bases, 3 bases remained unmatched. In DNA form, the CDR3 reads TGTGCCAGTAGTAGACGACTAGCGGGGGGCTACGAGCAGTACTTC. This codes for CASSRRLAGGYEQYF.

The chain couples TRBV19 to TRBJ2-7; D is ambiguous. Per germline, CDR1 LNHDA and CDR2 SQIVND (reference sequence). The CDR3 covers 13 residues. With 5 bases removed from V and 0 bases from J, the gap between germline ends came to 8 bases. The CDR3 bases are TGTGCCAGTAGTCAGGCAGTCTCCTACGAGCAGTACTTC. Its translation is CASSQAVSYEQYF.

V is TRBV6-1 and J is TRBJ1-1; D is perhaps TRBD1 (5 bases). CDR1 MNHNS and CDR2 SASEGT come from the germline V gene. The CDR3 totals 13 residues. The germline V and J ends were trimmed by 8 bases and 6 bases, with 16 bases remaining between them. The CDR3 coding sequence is TGTGCCAGCTTTACGGAGGGGCGGGCTGAAGCTTTCTTT. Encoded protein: CASFTEGRAEAFF.

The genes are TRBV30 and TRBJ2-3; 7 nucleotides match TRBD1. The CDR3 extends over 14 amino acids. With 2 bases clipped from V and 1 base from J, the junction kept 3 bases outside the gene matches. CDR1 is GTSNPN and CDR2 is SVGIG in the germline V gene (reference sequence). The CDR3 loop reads CAWSPTGGTDTQYF. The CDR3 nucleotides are TGTGCCTGGAGTCCTACAGGGGGCACAGATACGCAGTATTTT. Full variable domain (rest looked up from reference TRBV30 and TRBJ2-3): SQTIHQWPATLVQPVGSPLSLECTVEGTSNPNLYWYRQAAGRGLQLLFYSVGIGQISSEVPQNLSASRPQDRQFILSSKKLLLSDSGFYLCAWSPTGGTDTQYFGPGTRLTVL.

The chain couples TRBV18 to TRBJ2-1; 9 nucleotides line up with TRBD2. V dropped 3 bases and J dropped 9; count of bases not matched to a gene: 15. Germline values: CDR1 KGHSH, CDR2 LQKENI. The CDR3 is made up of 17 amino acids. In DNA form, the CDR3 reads TGTGCCAGCTCACCCGCGGGGGGGGGCTTCCGTCCTGGTGAGCAGTTCTTC. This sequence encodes CASSPAGGGFRPGEQFF.